The sequence of this T cell receptor beta chain was determined in a study of cytomegalovirus exposure and HLA in healthy donors (dated by TCRdb to about 2017). Looking at the study overall: In an earlier analysis of under 750 of the donors, about 260 Gb of sequence data and roughly 100 million unique TCR beta sequences from about 179 million T cells were reported. An early release covering 550 to 700 HLA-typed donors comprised about 300 gigabases of sequencing data and roughly 85 million unique TCR sequences. The genetic ancestry cluster associated with self-reported Caucasian donors included 80% to 90% of the roughly 400 genotyped donors. The study aimed to test whether signatures of past pathogen exposure could be identified by cataloging public T cell receptors. Using immunosequencing, the study profiled T cell repertoires from around 680 subjects and related those repertoires to cytomegalovirus serostatus. Besides the first cohort of around 670 subjects, a separate validation cohort made up of some 110 different subjects was used. To predict cytomegalovirus infection status, the study brought together high-throughput TCR immunosequencing, statistical association of individual TCRs with disease status, and machine learning. To study patterns of TCR occurrence, a later analysis re-analyzed previously published TCR beta repertoires from 666 donors and added high-resolution HLA genotyping. Rather than using new phenotypic data, the later analysis identified candidate immune exposures from TCR beta sequences and from how often those sequences occurred across donors. To decide whether each TCR beta V gene segment behaved as functional or pseudogenic, an earlier analysis of over 500 of the donors relied on high-throughput TCR beta sequencing. Alongside the repertoire data, information on donor age, sex, ethnicity and CMV serostatus was compiled. In a later genetic analysis, genome-wide SNP genotypes for about 55% of the roughly 700 donors were used, and that subset was treated as a discovery cohort. Every discovery cohort repertoire had been produced on one sequencing platform. Both class I and class II loci were covered by HLA typing, at four-digit resolution. The number of donors typed differed by locus, with about 629-640 for A, B, C, DRB1 and DQB1, 522 for DQA1, nearly 610 for DPA1, and some 440 for DPB1. Roughly 5 DR-DQ haplotypes were handled as single units for association and clustering, since linkage in the cohort was strong. On average, 235,054 unique TCR beta nucleotide sequences were sequenced per donor among several hundred genotyped donors of the cohort, with roughly 19% of those sequences being non-productive.

The cohort was made up of approximately 670 healthy bone marrow donors. Cohort members were all nominally healthy when sampled, although unrecorded immune exposures were likely present. The donor tested CMV seropositive and was one of the 289 seropositive cohort members. A peripheral blood sample was collected from each donor, and TCR beta sequencing was performed on peripheral blood mononuclear cells. The Qiagen DNeasy Blood Extraction Kit was used to extract genomic DNA from the blood cell samples. What the research found in general, with its limitations: A further reported finding was that TCR beta sequences accurately predicted the HLA-A and HLA-B alleles for most subjects in the first cohort. The earlier analysis of about 600 of the donors excluded some 16 rarely observed V segments, including chromosome 9 orphons, because counts were too low. Because HLA typing was unavailable for some donors at each locus, only the typed subset was used in association tests. According to a later genetic analysis, donors in an Asian-associated ancestry cluster had fewer N-insertions in productive TCRs than the approximately 670-donor mean. A later genetic analysis associated a missense DCLRE1C variant with V-gene and J-gene trimming of TCR beta chains, and an independent cohort replicated the association. Assigning TCR associations to individual alleles was difficult when HLA alleles, especially DR and DQ, strongly co-occurred. Linkage disequilibrium might explain the correlated functional status among segregating V segments, but an unknown experimental factor could not be excluded. In an earlier analysis of over 550 of the donors, most TCR beta V segments were observed in productive rearrangements about 87% or about 30% of the time, broadly matching IMGT annotations. At a false discovery rate of 0.05, a later analysis linked some 18,000 TCR beta sequences to specific HLA alleles. It was suggested by the authors that the approach could potentially be generalized to other disease states and immunological phenotypes. Most TCR sequences were seen in very few donors, while some public TCRs were found in many individuals. According to a later analysis, parvovirus B19, influenza, CMV and Epstein-Barr virus appeared linked to several top co-occurrence clusters. A later analysis found that TCR association rates varied across HLA loci, with DRB1 alleles showing the most associated TCRs and HLA-C alleles the fewest. The cohort was sequenced for TCR beta chains only, and without alpha or paired-chain data the features that could be detected were limited. A cluster of highly shared sequence variants was judged likely to represent a technical artifact of the sequencing pipeline. A few of the identified cytomegalovirus-associated TCR beta chains were confirmed in vitro to be specific for cytomegalovirus antigens. A later analysis found that HLA-associated TCR beta chains were more clonally expanded and had lower generation probabilities than equally common non-associated chains. For the cohort, immune exposure information was limited to CMV serostatus. The study listed 150 to 200 TCR beta chains as associated with cytomegalovirus. Sequencing depth was assumed to be roughly uniform across donors in the presence/absence analyses, though that assumption may not hold. Cytomegalovirus status was reported to be diagnosed by the classifier with high specificity and sensitivity in both the original and validation cohorts. According to a later analysis, most CMV-associated TCR beta chains appeared to be HLA-restricted, and the HLA associations seemed to be driven largely by CMV exposure.

The library was generated by the immunoSEQ multiplex PCR assay. For the multiplex PCR, a mixture combining 60 forward primers for TCR Vbeta segments and 13 reverse primers for TCR Jbeta segments was used. The CDR3 region of rearranged TCR beta genes was amplified from genomic DNA by a multiplex PCR assay. Amplified TCR beta libraries were sequenced as 87-base-pair reads on the Illumina HiSeq System. The source study handled its data this way. Across the 500 to 700 repertoires, a later analysis counted roughly 77 million unique TCR beta chains, around 11 million of which were shared by at least two donors. Raw reads were error-corrected and collapsed into unique sequences by a nearest-neighbor algorithm in which closely related sequences were merged to remove PCR and sequencing errors. CDR3 sequences were aligned to IMGT reference sequences to assign V, D and J gene segments. For a sequence to be retained, a match of at least six nucleotides to both a V gene segment and a J gene segment was required. Rearrangements were called productive when the CDR3 lacked stop codons and stayed in frame with V and J; all others were non-productive. CDR3 was defined by IMGT convention, running from the second conserved V-encoded cysteine to the conserved J-encoded phenylalanine. In an earlier analysis of roughly 580 of the donors, sequences lacking an unambiguous match to a single V gene segment were excluded. An earlier analysis of just under 600 of the donors called V segments functional above 56.7% productive rearrangements and segregating when the between-donor standard deviation exceeded 5%. A statistical classification framework was developed to diagnose cytomegalovirus status using the catalog of TCR beta chain sequences. V and J gene assignment, in a later analysis, came from comparing TCR nucleotide sequences with IMGT/GENE-DB human TR gene sequences. The TCRdist pipeline was used in a later analysis to assign CDR3 sequences and most-parsimonious VDJ recombination scenarios. In a later analysis, every TCR beta chain was defined by the combination of its CDR3 amino acid sequence and its V-gene family, and reads without a unique V-gene family were dropped. To address suspected cross-contamination and a sequencing artifact, a later analysis removed 550 to 750 highly shared, low-generation-probability nucleotide sequences. A later analysis calculated a clonal expansion index for each public chain from normalized within-repertoire ranks of inferred template counts. Generation probabilities in a later analysis came from a VDJ recombination model fitted to out-of-frame rearrangements, and those results were checked against IGoR. In a later analysis, TCR-TCR, TCR-HLA and TCR-CMV co-occurrence was scored with hypergeometric tests, and a repertoire-size bias correction was applied to TCR pairs. A later analysis estimated false discovery rates by permuting HLA or CMV assignments 20 times. In a later analysis, co-occurring TCRs were grouped using DBSCAN, with TCRdist sequence similarity added in when clustering inside HLA-allele-positive subsets. Repertoires with fewer than 30,000 or more than 120,000 public chains, plus five repertoires with anomalous nucleotide sharing, were excluded from co-occurrence clustering. The clones in this table, taken by TCRdb from immuneACCESS, are in-frame only. Not every clone is retained; where verified, under half of the shortfall comes from an unresolved V gene, and the cause of the rest is unknown. V and J calls and clone size come straight from that table; D and trimming were deduced from the DNA. The sample table records 130,000 or so clones; approximately 82% of these occur just once. 3% of the sample is held by the ten biggest clonotypes.

Comments on this clone: Its antigen specificity is not known. One base away there is no much larger clone; base qualities are not given.

The TCR sequence derives from a woman aged 18-29 years in good health and CMV-seropositive. The sequencing sample was made of PBMCs.

The CDR3 amino acid sequence is: CATSREGVDTGELFF. The nucleotide sequence reads TGTGCCACCAGCAGAGAAGGGGTAGACACCGGGGAGCTGTTTTTT. The chain couples TRBV15 to TRBJ2-2; TRBD1 might be the D gene, on 5 matching bases. In the germline V gene (reference sequence), CDR1 corresponds to LNHNV and CDR2 to YYDKDF. Spanning cysteine to phenylalanine, the CDR3 consists of 15 amino acids. Kept here is only the CDR3 DNA, which spans 45 bases and is read in frame from base 1. Cut back by 0 bases and 3 bases, the V and J ends lie 8 bases apart.